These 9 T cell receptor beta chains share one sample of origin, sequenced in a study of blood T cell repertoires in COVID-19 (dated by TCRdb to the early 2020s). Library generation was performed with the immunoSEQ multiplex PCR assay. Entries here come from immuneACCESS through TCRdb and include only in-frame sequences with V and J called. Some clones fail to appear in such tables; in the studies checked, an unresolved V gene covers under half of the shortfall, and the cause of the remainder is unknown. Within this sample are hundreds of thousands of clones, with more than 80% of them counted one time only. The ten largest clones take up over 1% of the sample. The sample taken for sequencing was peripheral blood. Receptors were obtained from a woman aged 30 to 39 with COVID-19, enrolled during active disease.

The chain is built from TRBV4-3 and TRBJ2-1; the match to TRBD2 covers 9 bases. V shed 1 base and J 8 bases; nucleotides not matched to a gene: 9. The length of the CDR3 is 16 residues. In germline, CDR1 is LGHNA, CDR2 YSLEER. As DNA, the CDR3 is TGCGCCAGCAGCCAAGGGGCCCTAGCGGGATCGGATGAGCAGTTCTTC. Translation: CASSQGALAGSDEQFF.

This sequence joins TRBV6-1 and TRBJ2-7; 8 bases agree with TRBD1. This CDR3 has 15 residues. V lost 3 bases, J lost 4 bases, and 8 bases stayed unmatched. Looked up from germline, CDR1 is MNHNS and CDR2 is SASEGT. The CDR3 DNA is TGTGCCAGCAGTGAGGGGACAGGCGATCCATACGAGCAGTACTTC. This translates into CASSEGTGDPYEQYF.

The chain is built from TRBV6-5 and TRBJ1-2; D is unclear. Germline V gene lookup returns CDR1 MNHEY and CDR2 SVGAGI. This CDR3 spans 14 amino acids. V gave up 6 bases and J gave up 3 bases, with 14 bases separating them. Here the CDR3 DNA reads TGTGCCAGCAGGACACCTGGAGGTTACTATGGCTACACCTTC. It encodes CASRTPGGYYGYTF.

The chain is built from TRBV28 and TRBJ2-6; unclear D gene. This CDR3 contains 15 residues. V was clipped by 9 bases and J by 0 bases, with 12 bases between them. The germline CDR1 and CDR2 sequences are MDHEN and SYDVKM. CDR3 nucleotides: TGTGCCAGTGAACATCTCCGCTCTGGGGCCAACGTCCTGACTTTC. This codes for CASEHLRSGANVLTF. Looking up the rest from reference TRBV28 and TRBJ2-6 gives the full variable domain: DVKVTQSSRYLVKRTGEKVFLECVQDMDHENMFWYRQDPGLGLRLIYFSYDVKMKEKGDIPEGYSVSREKKERFSLILESASTNQTSMYLCASEHLRSGANVLTFGAGSRLTVL.

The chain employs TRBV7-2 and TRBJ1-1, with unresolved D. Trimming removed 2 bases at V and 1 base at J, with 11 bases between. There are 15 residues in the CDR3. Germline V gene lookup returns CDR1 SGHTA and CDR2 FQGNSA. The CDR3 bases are TGTGCCAGCAGCTTATTTTCAACGGGGAACACTGAAGCTTTCTTT. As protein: CASSLFSTGNTEAFF.

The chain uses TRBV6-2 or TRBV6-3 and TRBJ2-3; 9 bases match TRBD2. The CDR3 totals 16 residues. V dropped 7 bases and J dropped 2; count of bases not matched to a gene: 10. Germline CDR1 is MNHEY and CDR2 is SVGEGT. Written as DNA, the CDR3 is TGTGCCAGCACCCCGGGACTAGCTGGCTACACAGATACGCAGTATTTT. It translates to CASTPGLAGYTDTQYF.

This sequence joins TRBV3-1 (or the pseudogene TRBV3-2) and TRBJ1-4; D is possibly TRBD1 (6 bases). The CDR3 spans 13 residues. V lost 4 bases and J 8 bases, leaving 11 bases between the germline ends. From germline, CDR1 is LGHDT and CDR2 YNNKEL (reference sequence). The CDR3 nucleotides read TGTGCCAGCAGCCTCCGGACAGAAGAAAAACTGTTTTTT. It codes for CASSLRTEEKLFF.

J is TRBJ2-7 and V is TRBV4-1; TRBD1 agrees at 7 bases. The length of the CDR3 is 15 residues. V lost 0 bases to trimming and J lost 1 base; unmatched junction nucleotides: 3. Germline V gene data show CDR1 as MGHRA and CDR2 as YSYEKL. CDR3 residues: CASSQDQGESYEQYF. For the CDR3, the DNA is TGCGCCAGCAGCCAAGATCAGGGGGAATCCTACGAGCAGTACTTC.

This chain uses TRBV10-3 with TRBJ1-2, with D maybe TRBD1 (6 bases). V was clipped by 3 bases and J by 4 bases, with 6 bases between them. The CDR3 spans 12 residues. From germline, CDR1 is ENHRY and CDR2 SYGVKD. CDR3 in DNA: TGTGCCATCAGTGACAGGGGCTATGGCTACACCTTC. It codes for CAISDRGYGYTF.